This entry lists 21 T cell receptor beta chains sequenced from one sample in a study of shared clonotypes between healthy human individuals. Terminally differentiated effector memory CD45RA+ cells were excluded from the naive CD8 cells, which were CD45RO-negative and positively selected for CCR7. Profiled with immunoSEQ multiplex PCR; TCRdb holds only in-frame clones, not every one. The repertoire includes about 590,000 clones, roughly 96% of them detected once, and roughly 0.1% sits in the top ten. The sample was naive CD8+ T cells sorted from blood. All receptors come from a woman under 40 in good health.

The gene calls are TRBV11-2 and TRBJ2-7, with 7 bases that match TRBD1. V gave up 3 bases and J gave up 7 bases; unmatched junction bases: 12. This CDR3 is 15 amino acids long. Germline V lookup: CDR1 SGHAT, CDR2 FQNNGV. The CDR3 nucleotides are TGTGCCAGCAGCTTTGGCCCCGGGACAGAAAGAGAGCAGTACTTC. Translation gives CASSFGPGTEREQYF.

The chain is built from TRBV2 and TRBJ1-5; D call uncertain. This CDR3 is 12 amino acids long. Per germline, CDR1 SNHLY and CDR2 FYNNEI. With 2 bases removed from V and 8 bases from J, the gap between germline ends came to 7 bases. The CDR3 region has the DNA TGTGCCAGCAGTGAAAGGCGGAAGCCCCAGCATTTT. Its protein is CASSERRKPQHF.

CDR3 sequence: CASRFMKCSGGRPQHF. The CDR3 coding sequence is TGTGCAAGTCGCTTTATGAAATGTTCGGGTGGTCGGCCCCAGCATTTT. This chain connects TRBV12-2 to TRBJ1-5. TRBV12-2 is annotated as a pseudogene. The CDR3 has 16 amino acids.

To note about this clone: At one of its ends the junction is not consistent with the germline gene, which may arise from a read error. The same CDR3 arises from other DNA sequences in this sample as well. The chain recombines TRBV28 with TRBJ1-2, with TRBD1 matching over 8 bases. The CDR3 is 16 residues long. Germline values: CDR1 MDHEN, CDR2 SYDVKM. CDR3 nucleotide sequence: TGTGCCAGCAGCTCTACTACCGGGACAGGCTACTACGGCTACACCTTC. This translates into CASSSTTGTGYYGYTF.

CDR3 residues: CASSDYRPRGEQFF. The CDR3 DNA sequence: TGTGCCAGCAGTGATTATCGCCCACGGGGGGAGCAGTTCTTC. The rearrangement links TRBV2 to TRBJ2-1; a weak D match, TRBD2 (6 bases). V lost 3 bases, J lost 10 bases, and 16 bases lay in between. From germline, CDR1 is SNHLY and CDR2 FYNNEI. This CDR3 spans 14 amino acids.

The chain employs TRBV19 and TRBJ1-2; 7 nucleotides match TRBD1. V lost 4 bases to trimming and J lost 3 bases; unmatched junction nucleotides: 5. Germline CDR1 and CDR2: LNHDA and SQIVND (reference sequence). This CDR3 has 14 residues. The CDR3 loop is CASSTDREHYGYTF. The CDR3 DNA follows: TGTGCCAGTAGTACAGACAGGGAGCACTATGGCTACACCTTC. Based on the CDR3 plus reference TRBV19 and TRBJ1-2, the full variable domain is DGGITQSPKYLFRKEGQNVTLSCEQNLNHDAMYWYRQDPGQGLRLIYYSQIVNDFQKGDIAEGYSVSREKKESFPLTVTSAQKNPTAFYLCASSTDREHYGYTFGSGTRLTVV.

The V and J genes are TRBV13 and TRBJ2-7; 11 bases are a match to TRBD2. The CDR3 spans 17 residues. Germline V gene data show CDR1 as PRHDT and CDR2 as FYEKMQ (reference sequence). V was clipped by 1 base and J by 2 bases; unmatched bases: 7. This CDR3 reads CASSLALASGRTYEQYF. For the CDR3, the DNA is TGTGCCAGCAGCTTAGCCCTCGCTAGCGGGAGGACCTACGAGCAGTACTTC. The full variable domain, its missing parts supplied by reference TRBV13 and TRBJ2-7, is AAGVIQSPRHLIKEKRETATLKCYPIPRHDTVYWYQQGPGQDPQFLISFYEKMQSDKGSIPDRFSAQQFSDYHSELNMSSLELGDSALYFCASSLALASGRTYEQYFGPGTRLTVT.

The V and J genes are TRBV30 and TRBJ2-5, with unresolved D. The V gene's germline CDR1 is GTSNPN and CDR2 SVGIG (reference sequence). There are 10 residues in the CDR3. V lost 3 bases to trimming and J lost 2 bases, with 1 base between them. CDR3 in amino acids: CAWRQETQYF. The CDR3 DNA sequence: TGTGCCTGGAGACAAGAGACCCAGTACTTC.

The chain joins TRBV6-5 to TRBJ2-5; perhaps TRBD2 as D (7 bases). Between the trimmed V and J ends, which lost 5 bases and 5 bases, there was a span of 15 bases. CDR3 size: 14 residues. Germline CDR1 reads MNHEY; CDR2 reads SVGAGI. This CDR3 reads CASSHRRGRETQYF. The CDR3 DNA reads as TGTGCCAGCAGTCACAGGCGGGGGCGGGAGACCCAGTACTTC.

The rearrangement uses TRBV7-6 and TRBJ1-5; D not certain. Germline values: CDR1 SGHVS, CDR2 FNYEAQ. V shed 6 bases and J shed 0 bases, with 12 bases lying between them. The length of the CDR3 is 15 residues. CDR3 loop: CASSSSPYSNQPQHF. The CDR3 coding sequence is TGTGCCAGCAGTTCTTCCCCGTATAGCAATCAGCCCCAGCATTTT.

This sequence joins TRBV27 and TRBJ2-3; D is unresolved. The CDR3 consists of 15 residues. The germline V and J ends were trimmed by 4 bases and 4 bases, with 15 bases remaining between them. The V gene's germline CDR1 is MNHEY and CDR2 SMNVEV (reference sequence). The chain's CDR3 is CASSSPTRSPDTQYF. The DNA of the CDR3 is TGTGCCAGCAGTTCGCCGACCCGGAGCCCAGATACGCAGTATTTT.

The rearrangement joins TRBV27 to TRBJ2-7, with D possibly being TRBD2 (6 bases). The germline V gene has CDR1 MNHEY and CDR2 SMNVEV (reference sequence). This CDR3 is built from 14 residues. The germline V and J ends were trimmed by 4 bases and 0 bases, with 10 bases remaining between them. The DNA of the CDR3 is TGTGCCAGCAGTTATAGCGGCCCCTCCTACGAGCAGTACTTC. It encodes CASSYSGPSYEQYF.

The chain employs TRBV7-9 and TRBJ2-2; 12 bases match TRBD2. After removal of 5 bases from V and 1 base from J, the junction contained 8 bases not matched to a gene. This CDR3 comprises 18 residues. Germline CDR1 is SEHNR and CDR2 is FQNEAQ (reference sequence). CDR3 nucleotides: TGTGCCAGCAGCGGCTCACTAGCGGGAGGTCTGAACACCGGGGAGCTGTTTTTT. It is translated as CASSGSLAGGLNTGELFF.

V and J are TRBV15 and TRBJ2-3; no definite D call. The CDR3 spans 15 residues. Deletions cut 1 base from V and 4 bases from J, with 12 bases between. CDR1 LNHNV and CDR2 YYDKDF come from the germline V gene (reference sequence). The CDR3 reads CATSRAKGSADTQYF. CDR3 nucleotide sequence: TGTGCCACCAGCAGAGCCAAGGGTTCCGCAGATACGCAGTATTTT.

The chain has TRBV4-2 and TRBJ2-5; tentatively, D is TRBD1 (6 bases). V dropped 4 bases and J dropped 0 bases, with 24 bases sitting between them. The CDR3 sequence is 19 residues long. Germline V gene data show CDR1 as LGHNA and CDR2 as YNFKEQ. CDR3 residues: CASSRNGAGASRDQETQYF. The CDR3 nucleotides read TGTGCCAGCAGCCGAAACGGGGCAGGGGCTAGCAGGGACCAAGAGACCCAGTACTTC.

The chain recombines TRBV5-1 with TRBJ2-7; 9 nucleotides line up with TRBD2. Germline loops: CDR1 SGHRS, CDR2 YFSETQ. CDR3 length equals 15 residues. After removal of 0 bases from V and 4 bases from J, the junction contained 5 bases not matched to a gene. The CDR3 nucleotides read TGCGCCAGCAGCTTGGAACTAGCGGGTCCATACGAGCAGTACTTC. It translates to CASSLELAGPYEQYF.

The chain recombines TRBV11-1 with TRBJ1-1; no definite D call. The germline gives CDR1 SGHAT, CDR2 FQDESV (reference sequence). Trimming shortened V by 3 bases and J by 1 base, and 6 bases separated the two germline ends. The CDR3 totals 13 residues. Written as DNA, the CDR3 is TGTGCCAGCAGCTTTCTCGCGAACACTGAAGCTTTCTTT. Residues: CASSFLANTEAFF.

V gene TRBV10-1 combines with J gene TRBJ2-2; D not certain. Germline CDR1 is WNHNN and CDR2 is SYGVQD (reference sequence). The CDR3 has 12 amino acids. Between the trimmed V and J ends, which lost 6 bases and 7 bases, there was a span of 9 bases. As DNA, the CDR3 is TGCGCCAGCAGCCCAGTCGGCGGGGAGCTGTTTTTT. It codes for CASSPVGGELFF.

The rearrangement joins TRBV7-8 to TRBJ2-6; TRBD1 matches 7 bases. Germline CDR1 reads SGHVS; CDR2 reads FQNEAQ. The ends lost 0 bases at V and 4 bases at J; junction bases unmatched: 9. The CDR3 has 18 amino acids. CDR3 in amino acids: CASSLAGIGGAGANVLTF. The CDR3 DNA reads TGTGCCAGCAGCTTAGCGGGGATAGGGGGCGCCGGGGCCAACGTCCTGACTTTC.

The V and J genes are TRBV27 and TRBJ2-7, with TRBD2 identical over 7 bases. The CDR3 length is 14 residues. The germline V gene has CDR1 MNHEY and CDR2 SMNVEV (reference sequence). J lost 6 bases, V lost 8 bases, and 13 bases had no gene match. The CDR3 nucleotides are TGTGCCAGCGGGGAACTAGCGACGTCCGGCGAGCAGTACTTC. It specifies CASGELATSGEQYF.

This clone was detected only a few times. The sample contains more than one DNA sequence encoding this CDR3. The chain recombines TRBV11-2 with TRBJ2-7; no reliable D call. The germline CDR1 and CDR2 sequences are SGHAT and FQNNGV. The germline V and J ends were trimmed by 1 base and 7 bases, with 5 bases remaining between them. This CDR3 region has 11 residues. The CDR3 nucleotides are TGTGCCAGCAGCTTAGTGGGGGAGCAGTACTTC. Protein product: CASSLVGEQYF.